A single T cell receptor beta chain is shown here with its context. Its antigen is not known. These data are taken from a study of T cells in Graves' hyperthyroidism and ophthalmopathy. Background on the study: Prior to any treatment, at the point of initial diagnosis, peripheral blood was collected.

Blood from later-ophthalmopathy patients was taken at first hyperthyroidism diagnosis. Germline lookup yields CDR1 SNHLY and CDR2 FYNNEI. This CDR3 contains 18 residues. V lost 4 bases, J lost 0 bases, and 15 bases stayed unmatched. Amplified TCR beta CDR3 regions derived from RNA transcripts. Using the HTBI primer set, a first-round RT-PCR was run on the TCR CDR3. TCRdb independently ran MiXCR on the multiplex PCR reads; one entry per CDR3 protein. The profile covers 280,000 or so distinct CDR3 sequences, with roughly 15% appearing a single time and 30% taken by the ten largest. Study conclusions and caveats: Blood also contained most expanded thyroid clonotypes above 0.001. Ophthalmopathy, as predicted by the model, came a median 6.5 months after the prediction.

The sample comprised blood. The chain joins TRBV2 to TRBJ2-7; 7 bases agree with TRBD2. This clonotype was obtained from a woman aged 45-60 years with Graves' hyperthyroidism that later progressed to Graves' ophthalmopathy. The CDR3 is CASSGRLADFTSSYEQYF. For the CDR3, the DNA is TGTGCCAGCAGTGGGCGTCTAGCGGACTTCACAAGCTCCTACGAGCAGTACTTC.